Following are 14 T cell receptor beta chains from one sample sequenced in a study of T cells after yellow fever vaccination. One entry per CDR3 protein, called by TCRdb with MiXCR from the 5' RACE reads. The sample lists 120,000 or so distinct CDR3 sequences, about 15% occurring once. The sequenced sample was CD8+ T cells sorted from PBMCs, obtained 5 days after the yellow fever booster vaccination. The receptors shown here come from a man between 18 and 35 years old who received the YFV17D yellow fever vaccine.

The J gene is TRBJ2-7, the V gene TRBV6-1, with D tentatively TRBD1 (6 bases). V dropped 6 bases and J dropped 1 base, with 25 bases sitting between them. Germline V gene lookup returns CDR1 MNHNS and CDR2 SASEGT. CDR3 length equals 18 residues. The CDR3 sequence is CASSLARYGGADSYEQYV. CDR3 in DNA: TGTGCCAGCAGCCTTGCACGTTATGGGGGCGCGGATTCCTACGAGCAGTACGTC.

This clonotype was counted at least ten times. This chain connects TRBV6-2 or TRBV6-3 to TRBJ2-1; 7 nucleotides agree with TRBD2. With 2 bases clipped from V and 4 bases from J, the junction kept 2 bases outside the gene matches. Per germline, CDR1 MNHEY and CDR2 SVGEGT. The CDR3 is 14 amino acids. CDR3 sequence: CASSYLAEYNEQFF. The DNA of the CDR3 is TGTGCCAGCAGTTACCTAGCGGAATACAATGAGCAGTTCTTC.

This clonotype appeared a few times. V is TRBV23-1 and J is TRBJ1-1; D is unresolved. TRBV23-1 is an ORF, with its function uncertain. The length of the CDR3 is 18 residues. Trimming left V 3 bases short and J 4 bases short, with 24 bases between. CDR3 DNA: TGCGCCAGCAGTCACCATCCTCGGGCGCCCGCTCACGCCACTGAAGCTTTCTTT. This translates into CASSHHPRAPAHATEAFF.

The V call is TRBV4-2, the J call TRBJ1-4; no clear D. Germline V lookup: CDR1 LGHNA, CDR2 YNFKEQ. This CDR3 has 12 amino acids. The V gene lost 1 base and the J gene lost 7 bases, with 4 bases spanning the gap. The CDR3 reads CASSQGSEKLFF. The CDR3 region has the DNA TGTGCCAGCAGCCAAGGCTCTGAAAAACTGTTTTTT.

There are a few counts of this clonotype. This chain uses TRBV10-3 with TRBJ2-7; D gene uncertain. This CDR3 spans 12 amino acids. The V gene's germline CDR1 is ENHRY and CDR2 SYGVKD. With 0 bases removed from V and 5 bases from J, the gap between germline ends came to 5 bases. This CDR3 reads CAISESTNEQYF. The CDR3 DNA is TGTGCCATCAGTGAGTCCACAAACGAGCAGTACTTC.

This clonotype was observed a few times. V usage is TRBV4-1 and J usage is TRBJ1-6; a possible D gene is TRBD1 (6 bases). CDR3 length: 15 residues. The V gene lost 4 bases and the J gene lost 10 bases, with 17 bases spanning the gap. The germline V gene has CDR1 MGHRA and CDR2 YSYEKL. This CDR3 is CASSRDRGGVSPLHF. In DNA, the CDR3 is TGCGCCAGCAGCCGGGATAGGGGGGGAGTATCACCCCTCCACTTT.

The chain employs TRBV6-5 and TRBJ1-2, with D unresolved. V was clipped by 0 bases and J by 8 bases, with 13 bases between them. This CDR3 spans 14 amino acids. Per the germline V gene, CDR1 is MNHEY and CDR2 is SVGAGI. The CDR3 nucleotides read TGTGCCAGCAGTTACTCTGCGGGCGGTGGAGGCTACACCTTC. Translating gives CASSYSAGGGGYTF.

The genes are TRBV3-1 and TRBJ2-2, with D perhaps TRBD2 (6 bases). Trimming removed 4 bases from V and 2 bases from J, with 17 bases in between. The germline CDR1 and CDR2 sequences are LGHDT and YNNKEL (reference sequence). The CDR3 consists of 17 residues. DNA of the CDR3: TGTGCCAGCAGCCGACCACTTGTGGGGGGTAACACCGGGGAGCTGTTTTTT. This encodes CASSRPLVGGNTGELFF.

This chain joins TRBV20-1 and TRBJ2-1; a weak D match, TRBD2 (6 bases). Germline-derived CDR1 and CDR2 are DFQATT and SNEGSKA (reference sequence). Trimming removed 6 bases at V and 2 bases at J, with 11 bases between. The CDR3 contains 13 residues. DNA of the CDR3: TGCAGTGCGATCAGGACTACCTACAATGAGCAGTTCTTC. Translation: CSAIRTTYNEQFF.

This clonotype has only a few counts. The V gene is TRBV9, the J gene TRBJ2-3; D is unclear. V gave up 0 bases and J gave up 2 bases, with 7 bases separating them. The CDR3 spans 14 residues. The germline V gene has CDR1 SGDLS and CDR2 YYNGEE. The CDR3: CASSVAVVTDTQYF. The CDR3 DNA sequence: TGTGCCAGCAGCGTAGCTGTAGTCACAGATACGCAGTATTTT.

A few counts support this clonotype. The rearrangement uses TRBV7-9 and TRBJ2-1; D remains unclear. CDR1 and CDR2 (germline): SEHNR, FQNEAQ (reference sequence). The CDR3 totals 15 residues. V gave up 5 bases and J gave up 4 bases, with 15 bases separating them. CDR3 DNA sequence: TGTGCCAGCAGCCCAGCCACATCGGCGTACAATGAGCAGTTCTTC. It codes for CASSPATSAYNEQFF.

The rearrangement joins TRBV7-9 to TRBJ2-3; D is perhaps TRBD1 or TRBD2 (5 bases each). The CDR3 has 16 residues. The germline gives CDR1 SEHNR, CDR2 FQNEAQ (reference sequence). Deletions cut 5 bases from V and 0 bases from J, with 15 bases between. CDR3 coding DNA: TGTGCCAGCAGCCAACTGCTACGGGACAGCACAGATACGCAGTATTTT. This sequence encodes CASSQLLRDSTDTQYF.

This clonotype showed up just a few times. The chain uses TRBV4-3 and TRBJ2-7, with D tentatively TRBD2 (5 bases). V was clipped by 3 bases and J by 0 bases, with 18 bases between them. The CDR3 spans 17 residues. Germline V gene sequence: CDR1 LGHNA, CDR2 YSLEER. In nucleotides, the CDR3 is TGCGCCAGCAGCCACTTCTCTCGGGCGGGTTCCTCCTACGAGCAGTACTTC. This translates into CASSHFSRAGSSYEQYF.

This clonotype was counted a few times. This chain uses TRBV27 with TRBJ1-3; D is perhaps TRBD1 (6 bases). V dropped 6 bases and J dropped 2 bases, with 11 bases sitting between them. In germline, CDR1 is MNHEY, CDR2 SMNVEV (reference sequence). The CDR3 sequence is 14 residues long. In DNA form, the CDR3 reads TGTGCCAGCAGCCCCGGGACAACTGGAAACACCATATATTTT. Protein: CASSPGTTGNTIYF.